Below, one T cell receptor beta chain is given with its context. This entry comes from a study of blood T cell repertoires in COVID-19. Across the whole study: The United States, Italy and Spain provided the acute and convalescent COVID-19 samples. T cells, B-cell-depleted T cells, or PBMCs provided the cDNA or gDNA that served as material.

Trimming at V came to 4 bases and at J to 8 bases, leaving 5 bases not matched to a gene. Germline CDR1 and CDR2: MNHEY and SVGAGI. The CDR3 covers 13 residues. Source study methods: Estimated nucleated cell counts came from reference gene primer amplification. Sequencing used immunoSEQ multiplex PCR; TCRdb keeps in-frame clones, though not all of them. The DNA was the basis for D and trimming; V, J and clone size are from that table. This table has fewer than 85,000 clones, around 80% appearing once. The chain recombines TRBV6-5 with TRBJ2-1; 7 bases are shared with TRBD1. This clonotype was sampled from a man aged 55-75 years with active or convalescent COVID-19. The source material was peripheral blood. In nucleotides, the CDR3 is TGTGCCAGCAGTTTCGACAGGGACGATGAGCAGTTCTTC. Residues: CASSFDRDDEQFF.